The 31 T cell receptor beta chains in this list originate from one sample, sequenced in a study of blood T cell repertoires in COVID-19. Assay used: immunoSEQ multiplex PCR; TCRdb lists only in-frame clones, some missing. The repertoire holds around 50,000 clones, roughly four fifths seen once, with 7% to 8.5% in the top ten. The specimen was peripheral blood. These receptors all come from a man aged 40-55 years with acute or convalescent COVID-19.

V usage is TRBV18 and J usage is TRBJ2-7; no reliable D call. There are 13 residues in the CDR3. Germline V gives CDR1 KGHSH, CDR2 LQKENI. Deletions cut 5 bases from V and 2 bases from J, with 10 bases between. CDR3 in amino acids: CASSFGPTYEQYF. As DNA, the CDR3 is TGTGCCAGCTCATTTGGCCCAACCTACGAGCAGTACTTC.

The chain links TRBV6-5 to TRBJ1-4; 7 bases fit TRBD1. V dropped 2 bases and J dropped 6; count of bases not matched to a gene: 6. Germline V gene sequence: CDR1 MNHEY, CDR2 SVGAGI. This CDR3 spans 15 amino acids. CDR3 sequence (DNA): TGTGCCAGCAGTTACGGAGGGGGCCTTTATGAAAAACTGTTTTTT. Protein: CASSYGGGLYEKLFF.

The chain couples TRBV6-5 to TRBJ2-4; TRBD1 matches 8 bases. The CDR3 covers 15 residues. J was trimmed by 1 base and V by 6 bases; bases with no gene match: 5. Germline lookup yields CDR1 MNHEY and CDR2 SVGAGI. For the CDR3, the DNA is TGTGCCAGCAGCGAGGACAGGGTTGCCAAAAACATTCAGTACTTC. As protein: CASSEDRVAKNIQYF.

V usage is TRBV7-2 and J usage is TRBJ2-5, with 11 bases aligning to TRBD2. CDR1 SGHTA and CDR2 FQGNSA come from the germline V gene. The J segment lost 5 bases and the V segment lost 2 bases, leaving 7 bases of the junction unmatched. CDR3 length: 16 residues. CDR3: CASSLLASGGMETQYF. The CDR3 DNA follows: TGTGCCAGCAGCTTACTCGCTAGCGGGGGGATGGAGACCCAGTACTTC.

The V call is TRBV9, the J call TRBJ2-5; 9 bases line up with TRBD2. This CDR3 spans 16 amino acids. Germline values: CDR1 SGDLS, CDR2 YYNGEE. The junction had 7 bases not matched to a gene; V was cut back by 0 bases and J by 4 bases. CDR3 amino acids: CASSVGGRGGSETQYF. In DNA, the CDR3 is TGTGCCAGCAGCGTAGGAGGGCGGGGGGGGTCAGAGACCCAGTACTTC.

The chain employs TRBV9 and TRBJ1-5, with D uncertain. CDR1 and CDR2 (germline): SGDLS, YYNGEE. The CDR3 runs to 13 residues. The V gene lost 0 bases and the J gene lost 6 bases, with 7 bases spanning the gap. The CDR3, as DNA: TGTGCCAGCAGCGTAGAATCAGGTCAGCCCCAGCATTTT. Its translation is CASSVESGQPQHF.

V and J are TRBV7-9 and TRBJ2-3, with a possible D match to TRBD2 (6 bases). In germline, CDR1 is SEHNR, CDR2 FQNEAQ (reference sequence). Trimming pared 1 base from V and 2 bases from J, leaving 10 bases between. CDR3 size: 15 residues. CDR3: CASSLGGGYTDTQYF. The CDR3 region has the DNA TGTGCCAGCAGCTTAGGTGGGGGGTACACAGATACGCAGTATTTT.

This clone came up once. V and J are TRBV6-5 and TRBJ1-6, with 9 bases matching TRBD1. The V and J ends lost 2 bases and 10 bases, in that order; junction bases with no gene match: 6. The CDR3 is made up of 15 amino acids. Germline-derived CDR1 and CDR2 are MNHEY and SVGAGI. CDR3 protein: CASSYRDRDGSPLHF. In DNA form, the CDR3 reads TGTGCCAGCAGTTACAGGGACAGGGATGGATCACCCCTCCACTTT.

The chain joins TRBV9 to TRBJ1-1; 7 bases are a match to TRBD1. Germline V CDR1 and CDR2: SGDLS, YYNGEE. This CDR3 is 14 amino acids long. V shed 4 bases and J 4 bases; nucleotides not matched to a gene: 7. DNA for the CDR3: TGTGCCAGCAGCCTAACAGGGGCATCCACTGAAGCTTTCTTT. This gives the protein CASSLTGASTEAFF.

V is TRBV20-1 and J is TRBJ2-1; D is unclear. The CDR3 is 11 amino acids. Germline-derived CDR1 and CDR2 are DFQATT and SNEGSKA (reference sequence). The ends were cut back, 6 bases at V and 10 bases at J, with 13 bases in the middle. DNA for the CDR3: TGCAGTGCCCTAAGGAGTGAGGAGCAGTTCTTC. This encodes CSALRSEEQFF.

The rearrangement joins TRBV6-6 to TRBJ1-1, with D tentatively TRBD1 (6 bases). The CDR3 totals 14 residues. V was cut by 8 bases and J by 0 bases, with 13 bases left in between. Germline V gene lookup returns CDR1 MNHNY and CDR2 SVGAGI (reference sequence). In nucleotides, the CDR3 is TGTGCCAGCCGGGACACACGTATGAACACTGAAGCTTTCTTT. It is translated as CASRDTRMNTEAFF.

This clone came up once. The chain is built from TRBV7-9 and TRBJ1-4; D uncertain. The CDR3 length is 18 residues. The V end lost 5 bases, the J end lost 1 base, and 20 bases lay between the germline ends. Per the germline V gene, CDR1 is SEHNR and CDR2 is FQNEAQ (reference sequence). CDR3 sequence (DNA): TGTGCCAGCAGCCCGTACCTCGGATTAACGGGAACTAATGAAAAACTGTTTTTT. Its protein product is CASSPYLGLTGTNEKLFF.

This chain connects TRBV4-2 to TRBJ2-7; 10 bases agree with TRBD2. This CDR3 is 16 amino acids long. The V and J ends lost 5 bases and 2 bases, in that order; junction bases with no gene match: 9. Germline V CDR1 and CDR2: LGHNA, YNFKEQ. The CDR3 nucleotides read TGTGCCAGCAGCAGGGGGCTAGCGGGGGAGGCCTACGAGCAGTACTTC. Encoded protein: CASSRGLAGEAYEQYF.

The chain is built from TRBV19 and TRBJ2-4; D possibly corresponds to TRBD1 (5 bases). The CDR3 extends over 15 amino acids. V lost 2 bases, J lost 0 bases, and 8 bases lay in between. The germline V gene has CDR1 LNHDA and CDR2 SQIVND (reference sequence). CDR3 sequence (DNA): TGTGCCAGTAGTATACCAGGGCTAGCCAAAAACATTCAGTACTTC. Protein: CASSIPGLAKNIQYF.

This clone was seen a few times. The gene calls are TRBV6-5 and TRBJ1-5; the match to TRBD1 covers 7 bases. Per the germline V gene, CDR1 is MNHEY and CDR2 is SVGAGI. J lost 2 bases, V lost 2 bases, and 3 bases had no gene match. The CDR3 has 15 amino acids. The CDR3 reads CASSYQGVGNQPQHF. CDR3 DNA sequence: TGTGCCAGCAGTTACCAGGGGGTTGGCAATCAGCCCCAGCATTTT.

CDR3 sequence: CASSYGGSPNSPLHF. DNA for the CDR3: TGTGCCAGCAGTTACGGGGGCTCCCCTAATTCACCCCTCCACTTT. This chain links TRBV6-5 with TRBJ1-6; tentatively, D is TRBD1 (6 bases). CDR3 length equals 15 residues. Trimming cost V 2 bases and J 6 bases, with 11 bases left between them. Germline V CDR1 and CDR2: MNHEY, SVGAGI.

The rearrangement joins TRBV19 to TRBJ2-6; unclear D gene. The CDR3 has 15 amino acids. Per the germline V gene, CDR1 is LNHDA and CDR2 is SQIVND (reference sequence). V was pared by 2 bases and J by 4 bases, with 9 bases between. This CDR3 is CASSILGSGANVLTF. As DNA, the CDR3 is TGTGCCAGTAGTATACTGGGCTCCGGGGCCAACGTCCTGACTTTC.

The V gene is TRBV6-5, the J gene TRBJ1-2; possible D gene TRBD1, 5 bases. Germline lookup yields CDR1 MNHEY and CDR2 SVGAGI. CDR3 length: 14 residues. Trimming took off 6 bases at V and 6 bases at J, with 17 bases between the two ends. Here the CDR3 DNA reads TGTGCCAGCAGCTCCTGGCTCGGGGGGAATGGCTACACCTTC. As protein: CASSSWLGGNGYTF.

This rearrangement joins TRBV6-5 to TRBJ1-2; 7 positions agree with TRBD1. Unmatched junction bases numbered 6, after V lost 7 bases and J lost 1 base. Germline-derived CDR1 and CDR2 are MNHEY and SVGAGI. The CDR3 contains 14 residues. CDR3 amino acids: CASIMTGLNYGYTF. In DNA form, the CDR3 reads TGTGCCAGCATTATGACAGGGCTTAACTATGGCTACACCTTC.

The chain carries TRBV6-5 and TRBJ2-6; D may be TRBD2 (6 bases). Germline lookup yields CDR1 MNHEY and CDR2 SVGAGI. V lost 8 bases, J lost 3 bases, and 14 bases lay in between. This CDR3 has 15 residues. The CDR3 coding sequence is TGTGCCAGCCTTCCGGGCGGGGTTGGGGCCAACGTCCTGACTTTC. This codes for CASLPGGVGANVLTF.

This sequence joins TRBV15 and TRBJ1-3; 7 bases match TRBD1. Germline CDR1 reads LNHNV; CDR2 reads YYDKDF (reference sequence). The trim removed 4 bases at V and 0 bases at J, leaving 9 bases unmatched. The CDR3 runs to 17 residues. The CDR3 region is CATSKLGQRFSGNTIYF. The DNA for the CDR3 is TGTGCCACCAGCAAATTGGGACAGCGATTCTCTGGAAACACCATATATTTT.

The chain carries TRBV24-1 and TRBJ1-1; TRBD1 matches at 8 bases. With V trimmed by 5 bases and J by 5 bases, 3 bases remained unmatched. The CDR3 covers 13 residues. Per the germline V gene, CDR1 is KGHDR and CDR2 is SFDVKD. This CDR3 reads CATSGNRGTEAFF. The CDR3 DNA reads TGTGCCACCAGTGGGAACAGGGGGACTGAAGCTTTCTTT.

This clone has a handful of counts. The chain recombines TRBV11-2 with TRBJ1-1; TRBD1 matches 7 bases. CDR1 is SGHAT and CDR2 is FQNNGV in the germline V gene. The CDR3 loop spans 16 amino acids. Losses at the gene ends were 4 bases for V and 0 bases for J; bases not matched to a gene: 8. The CDR3 bases are TGTGCCAGCAGCTCCCGGGACAGACTTATGAACACTGAAGCTTTCTTT. Encoded protein: CASSSRDRLMNTEAFF.

V is TRBV6-4 and J is TRBJ2-3; tentative D call: TRBD2 (5 bases). V was cut by 5 bases and J by 6 bases, with 15 bases left in between. The germline V gene encodes CDR1 MRHNA and CDR2 SNTAGT. This CDR3 is built from 14 residues. Here the CDR3 DNA reads TGTGCCAGCAGTATCTCAGCGGAAGCGGATACGCAGTATTTT. It yields the protein CASSISAEADTQYF.

This chain connects TRBV10-3 to TRBJ1-2; the D is unclear. The germline V gene has CDR1 ENHRY and CDR2 SYGVKD. V lost 4 bases and J lost 4, with 10 bases in between. The CDR3 loop spans 13 amino acids. The CDR3 loop is CAISGRSGYGYTF. In DNA form, the CDR3 reads TGTGCCATCAGTGGCCGGTCTGGCTATGGCTACACCTTC.

V gene TRBV29-1 combines with J gene TRBJ2-1, with D perhaps TRBD1 (5 bases). Germline V gene sequence: CDR1 SQVTM, CDR2 ANQGSEA. The CDR3 has 14 residues. Trimming removed 5 bases from V and 5 bases from J, with 16 bases in between. CDR3 bases: TGCAGCGTTTCAAGGGGATTAAGGAACAATGAGCAGTTCTTC. This gives the protein CSVSRGLRNNEQFF.

This chain links TRBV10-3 with TRBJ2-2, with a weak D call TRBD1 (7 bases). The V gene lost 0 bases and the J gene lost 7 bases, with 12 bases spanning the gap. This CDR3 region has 15 residues. The germline V gene has CDR1 ENHRY and CDR2 SYGVKD. The CDR3 here is CAISESSGGIGELFF. For the CDR3, the DNA is TGTGCCATCAGTGAGTCGTCAGGGGGGATCGGGGAGCTGTTTTTT.

The rearrangement links TRBV7-2 to TRBJ1-1; perhaps TRBD1 as D (6 bases). The CDR3 totals 14 residues. Trimming left V 5 bases short and J 2 bases short, with 12 bases between. From germline, CDR1 is SGHTA and CDR2 FQGNSA. CDR3 sequence (DNA): TGTGCCAGCAGCACCGGGACACTAAACACTGAAGCTTTCTTT. This translates into CASSTGTLNTEAFF.

The chain couples TRBV18 to TRBJ2-6; the D is unclear. V was trimmed by 3 bases and J by 1 base, leaving 7 bases between them. Germline CDR1 KGHSH, CDR2 LQKENI. The CDR3 length is 15 residues. The CDR3 DNA follows: TGTGCCAGCTCACCTATACAGTCTGGGGCCAACGTCCTGACTTTC. It encodes CASSPIQSGANVLTF.

The gene calls are TRBV28 and TRBJ2-2; D ambiguous. In germline, CDR1 is MDHEN, CDR2 SYDVKM. The CDR3 sequence is 11 residues long. Trimming stripped 7 bases from V and 6 bases from J, with 6 bases between. The CDR3 DNA follows: TGTGCCAGCAATGAGGCCGGGGAGCTGTTTTTT. Amino acid sequence: CASNEAGELFF.

The chain links TRBV19 to TRBJ2-7, with D unresolved. The V end lost 0 bases, the J end lost 11 bases, and 14 bases lay between the germline ends. CDR1 and CDR2 from the germline V gene are LNHDA and SQIVND (reference sequence). The CDR3 is made up of 13 amino acids. In nucleotides, the CDR3 is TGTGCCAGTAGTATAGATGAATTCTCGCGTAAGTACTTC. It is translated as CASSIDEFSRKYF.